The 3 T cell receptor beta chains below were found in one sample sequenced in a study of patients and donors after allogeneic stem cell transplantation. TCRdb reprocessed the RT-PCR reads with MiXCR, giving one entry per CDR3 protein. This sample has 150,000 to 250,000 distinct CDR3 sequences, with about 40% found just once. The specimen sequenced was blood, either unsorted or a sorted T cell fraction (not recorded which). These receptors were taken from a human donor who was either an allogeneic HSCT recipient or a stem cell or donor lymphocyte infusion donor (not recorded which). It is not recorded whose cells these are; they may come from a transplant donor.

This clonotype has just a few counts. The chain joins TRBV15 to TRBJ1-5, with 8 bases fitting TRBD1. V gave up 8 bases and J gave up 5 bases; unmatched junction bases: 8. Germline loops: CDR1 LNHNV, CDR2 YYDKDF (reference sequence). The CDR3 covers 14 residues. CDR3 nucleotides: TGTGCCACCCTCGGACAGGGTATAGATCAGCCCCAGCATTTT. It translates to CATLGQGIDQPQHF.

This CDR3 reads CASSLDVSYEQYF. The CDR3 DNA is TGCGCCAGCAGCTTGGACGTATCCTACGAGCAGTACTTC. The rearrangement uses TRBV5-1 and TRBJ2-7; D gene unclear. V lost 0 bases to trimming and J lost 1 base, with 5 bases between them. Germline V gene lookup returns CDR1 SGHRS and CDR2 YFSETQ. This CDR3 contains 13 residues.

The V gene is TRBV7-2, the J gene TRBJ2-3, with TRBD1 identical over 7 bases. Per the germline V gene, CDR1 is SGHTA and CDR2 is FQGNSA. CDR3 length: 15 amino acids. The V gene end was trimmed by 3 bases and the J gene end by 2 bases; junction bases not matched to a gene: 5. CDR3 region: CASSFRDRYTDTQYF. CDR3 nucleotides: TGTGCCAGCAGCTTCCGGGACAGATACACAGATACGCAGTATTTT.